This T cell receptor beta chain was profiled in a study of cytomegalovirus exposure and HLA in healthy donors. Study results and limitations: Later on, analysis showed that most CMV-associated TCR beta chains appeared to be HLA-restricted. V- and J-gene trimming of TCR beta was linked (in a later analysis) to a missense DCLRE1C variant.

For this clone: What it binds is not known.

It was healthy bone marrow donors who served as donors. At collection, donors were nominally healthy, but unrecorded immune exposures were probable. Amplification used 60 Vbeta primers and 13 Jbeta primers. Some clones are missing from TCRdb's copy, which holds only in-frame ones; the method was immunoSEQ multiplex PCR. The repertoire includes around 200,000 clones, approximately 80% of them detected once, and more than 0.95% sits in the top ten. The receptor comes from a girl aged 2-15 years in good health and CMV-seropositive. Specimen: PBMCs.

CDR3 in DNA: TGTGCCAGCGGGCAGGGGGGTTACAATGAGCAGTTCTTC. This gives the protein CASGQGGYNEQFF. The chain couples TRBV6-5 to TRBJ2-1; the D gene is possibly TRBD1 (7 bases). Germline CDR1 and CDR2: MNHEY and SVGAGI. The V and J ends lost 8 bases and 4 bases respectively, with 12 bases between them. This CDR3 comprises 13 residues.